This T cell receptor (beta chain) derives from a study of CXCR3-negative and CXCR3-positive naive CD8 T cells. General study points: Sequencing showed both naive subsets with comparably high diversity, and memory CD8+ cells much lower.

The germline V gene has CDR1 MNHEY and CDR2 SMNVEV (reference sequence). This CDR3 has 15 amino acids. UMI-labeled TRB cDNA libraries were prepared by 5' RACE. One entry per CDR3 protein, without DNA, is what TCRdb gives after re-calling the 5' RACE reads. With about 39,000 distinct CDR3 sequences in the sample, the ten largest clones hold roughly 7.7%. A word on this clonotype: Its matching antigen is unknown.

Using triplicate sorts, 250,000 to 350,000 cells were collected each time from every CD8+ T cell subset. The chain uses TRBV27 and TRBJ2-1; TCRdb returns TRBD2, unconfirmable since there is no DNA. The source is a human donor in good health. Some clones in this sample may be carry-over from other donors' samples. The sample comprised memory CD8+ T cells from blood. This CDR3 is CASRIGGPSYNEQFF.